Listed here are 19 T cell receptor beta chains from one sample, sequenced in a study of blood T cell repertoires in COVID-19. TCRdb's table, derived via immunoSEQ multiplex PCR, lists solely in-frame clones and lacks some. The sample carries approximately 180,000 clones, more than 85% recorded once. The specimen sequenced was PBMCs or T cells enriched from blood (not recorded which). Receptors were obtained from a human donor with acute COVID-19. The donor label of this sample is uncertain.

J is TRBJ2-7 and V is TRBV13; TRBD1 aligns across 7 bases. Germline V gene sequence: CDR1 PRHDT, CDR2 FYEKMQ (reference sequence). With 3 bases clipped from V and 3 bases from J, the junction kept 2 bases outside the gene matches. The CDR3 has 13 amino acids. This CDR3 reads CASSFGQDYEQYF. The CDR3 nucleotides read TGTGCCAGCAGCTTTGGACAGGACTACGAGCAGTACTTC.

The V call is TRBV14, the J call TRBJ2-1, with D perhaps matching TRBD1 (6 bases). The CDR3 spans 17 residues. CDR1 SGHDN and CDR2 FVKESK come from the germline V gene. Trimming shortened V by 1 base and J by 2 bases, and 15 bases separated the two germline ends. DNA for the CDR3: TGTGCCAGCAGCCAAGCGACAGGAAAAAATACCTACAATGAGCAGTTCTTC. It codes for CASSQATGKNTYNEQFF. The complete variable domain, with remaining parts taken from reference TRBV14 and TRBJ2-1, reads EAGVTQFPSHSVIEKGQTVTLRCDPISGHDNLYWYRRVMGKEIKFLLHFVKESKQDESGMPNNRFLAERTGGTYSTLKVQPAELEDSGVYFCASSQATGKNTYNEQFFGPGTRLTVL.

The rearrangement uses TRBV5-1 and TRBJ1-3; 8 bases are a match to TRBD1. CDR1 is SGHRS, CDR2 YFSETQ, per germline. The CDR3 consists of 15 residues. After removal of 5 bases from V and 3 bases from J, the junction contained 7 bases not matched to a gene. The CDR3 region is CASRPQGARGNTIYF. The DNA of the CDR3 is TGCGCCAGCAGACCCCAGGGGGCGCGTGGAAACACCATATATTTT.

The rearrangement links TRBV6-2 or TRBV6-3 to TRBJ2-1, with D possibly TRBD2 on 6 matching bases. Germline V gives CDR1 MNHEY, CDR2 SVGEGT. The length of the CDR3 is 12 residues. With 6 bases removed from V and 10 bases from J, the gap between germline ends came to 13 bases. The CDR3 region is CASSPGTDEQFF. CDR3 DNA sequence: TGTGCCAGCAGCCCCGGGACTGACGAGCAGTTCTTC.

J is TRBJ2-5 and V is TRBV27; D might be TRBD1 (6 bases). The CDR3 is 14 amino acids. Germline V gene sequence: CDR1 MNHEY, CDR2 SMNVEV (reference sequence). The germline V and J ends were trimmed by 6 bases and 0 bases, with 11 bases remaining between them. The CDR3 reads CASRPHRDQETQYF. The CDR3 nucleotides are TGTGCCAGCAGGCCTCACAGGGACCAAGAGACCCAGTACTTC.

V and J are TRBV5-6 and TRBJ1-4, with D possibly TRBD1 on 6 matching bases. The ends were cut back, 3 bases at V and 4 bases at J, with 16 bases in the middle. The CDR3 extends over 16 amino acids. From germline, CDR1 is SGHDT and CDR2 YYEEEE. The CDR3 DNA reads as TGTGCCAGCAGCTCTCCTGACAGGCTTTTTAATGAAAAACTGTTTTTT. It codes for CASSSPDRLFNEKLFF.

The chain recombines TRBV6-2 or TRBV6-3 with TRBJ2-7; D remains unclear. The V end lost 0 bases, the J end lost 0 bases, and 12 bases lay between the germline ends. This CDR3 spans 16 amino acids. Germline V gene data show CDR1 as MNHEY and CDR2 as SVGEGT. CDR3 nucleotides: TGTGCCAGCAGTTACTCGGTCCTCCACAGCTCCTACGAGCAGTACTTC. Its translation is CASSYSVLHSSYEQYF.

This clone was counted between two and nine times. The chain combines TRBV30 with TRBJ2-2, with D perhaps matching TRBD1 (6 bases). The CDR3 extends over 13 amino acids. The V end lost 3 bases, the J end lost 7 bases, and 12 bases lay between the germline ends. CDR1 is GTSNPN and CDR2 is SVGIG in the germline V gene (reference sequence). DNA of the CDR3: TGTGCCTGGAGCAACAGGGCAGGCGGGGAGCTGTTTTTT. This encodes CAWSNRAGGELFF.

This rearrangement joins TRBV19 to TRBJ1-1; 8 nucleotides match TRBD1. CDR1 is LNHDA and CDR2 is SQIVND in the germline V gene (reference sequence). This CDR3 has 14 amino acids. The V segment lost 5 bases and the J segment 4 bases; nucleotides outside the gene matches: 6. In nucleotides, the CDR3 is TGTGCCAGTAGTCCACAGGGGGGAAGCACTGAAGCTTTCTTT. This sequence encodes CASSPQGGSTEAFF. Looking up the rest from reference TRBV19 and TRBJ1-1 gives the full variable domain: DGGITQSPKYLFRKEGQNVTLSCEQNLNHDAMYWYRQDPGQGLRLIYYSQIVNDFQKGDIAEGYSVSREKKESFPLTVTSAQKNPTAFYLCASSPQGGSTEAFFGQGTRLTVV.

This chain connects TRBV3-1 (or the pseudogene TRBV3-2) to TRBJ2-1, with TRBD2 identical over 11 bases. The CDR3 spans 16 residues. CDR1 and CDR2 (germline): LGHDT, YNNKEL (reference sequence). With 1 base clipped from V and 5 bases from J, the junction kept 4 bases outside the gene matches. CDR3 amino acids: CASSQATSGANNEQFF. For the CDR3, the DNA is TGTGCCAGCAGCCAAGCGACTAGCGGGGCCAACAATGAGCAGTTCTTC.

The chain recombines TRBV5-8 with TRBJ2-1, with 9 bases fitting TRBD1. Germline V gene data show CDR1 as SGHTS and CDR2 as YDEGEE. J gave up 3 bases and V 4 bases, and 8 bases lay outside the gene matches. The CDR3 contains 16 residues. The CDR3 bases are TGTGCCAGCAGCCAAATCCGGGACAGGGACTACAATGAGCAGTTCTTC. Protein product: CASSQIRDRDYNEQFF.

Details on this clone: The sample contains more than one DNA sequence encoding this CDR3. The V and J genes are TRBV7-3 and TRBJ1-1; D ambiguous. The CDR3 has 13 amino acids. V shed 5 bases and J shed 2 bases, with 9 bases lying between them. Germline lookup yields CDR1 SGHTA and CDR2 FQGTGA. The CDR3 region has the DNA TGTGCCAGCAGCCTGCAGGAAAACACTGAAGCTTTCTTT. It yields the protein CASSLQENTEAFF.

This clone showed up just once. V gene TRBV10-3 combines with J gene TRBJ1-4, with 8 bases fitting TRBD1. Germline V gene sequence: CDR1 ENHRY, CDR2 SYGVKD. The J segment lost 0 bases and the V segment lost 10 bases, leaving 4 bases of the junction unmatched. The CDR3 runs 14 residues. The CDR3 sequence: CATTQGATNEKLFF. The CDR3 DNA reads TGTGCCACCACACAGGGGGCAACTAATGAAAAACTGTTTTTT.

V usage is TRBV5-5 and J usage is TRBJ2-1, with 7 positions matching TRBD2. The germline V gene encodes CDR1 SGHKS and CDR2 YYEKEE (reference sequence). Losses at the gene ends were 0 bases for V and 7 bases for J; bases not matched to a gene: 7. CDR3 length: 15 amino acids. This CDR3 reads CASSLEAGVRNEQFF. The CDR3 bases are TGTGCCAGCAGCTTGGAGGCGGGGGTCAGAAATGAGCAGTTCTTC.

The chain is built from TRBV7-2 and TRBJ2-2; D call uncertain. The CDR3 is 16 residues long. V was clipped by 5 bases and J by 1 base, with 14 bases between them. Germline V gene lookup returns CDR1 SGHTA and CDR2 FQGNSA. The CDR3 region is CASSLRFDVNTGELFF. DNA of the CDR3: TGTGCCAGCAGCCTCCGGTTCGATGTGAACACCGGGGAGCTGTTTTTT.

This clone was counted a few times. The rearrangement links TRBV13 to TRBJ1-1, with D tentatively TRBD1 (5 bases). The germline V gene has CDR1 PRHDT and CDR2 FYEKMQ (reference sequence). This CDR3 spans 15 amino acids. V was shortened by 2 bases and J by 1 base, with 11 bases between the two germline ends. CDR3 nucleotides: TGTGCCAGCAGCTTATATAGCGGGACGAACACTGAAGCTTTCTTT. Its protein product is CASSLYSGTNTEAFF.

In nucleotides, the CDR3 is TGTGCCAGCAGATGGGTTGGACAGGGGGTTGCAGATACGCAGTATTTT. Translated: CASRWVGQGVADTQYF. V is TRBV27 and J is TRBJ2-3; 10 bases are shared with TRBD1. Germline V gives CDR1 MNHEY, CDR2 SMNVEV (reference sequence). The V and J ends lost 6 bases and 4 bases, in that order; junction bases with no gene match: 10. The CDR3 consists of 16 residues.

The chain links TRBV3-1 (or the pseudogene TRBV3-2) to TRBJ2-5; weak D call: TRBD2 (6 bases). The germline V gene encodes CDR1 LGHDT and CDR2 YNNKEL (reference sequence). The CDR3 loop spans 16 amino acids. Trimming took 1 base from V and 4 from J, leaving 16 bases between them. CDR3: CASSQGITGEAETQYF. The CDR3 DNA sequence: TGTGCCAGCAGCCAAGGGATCACGGGGGAGGCAGAGACCCAGTACTTC.

V and J are TRBV13 and TRBJ1-3, with D tentatively TRBD1 (6 bases). CDR1 and CDR2 from the germline V gene are PRHDT and FYEKMQ (reference sequence). The CDR3 sequence is 14 residues long. V lost 5 bases and J 1 base, leaving 9 bases between the germline ends. CDR3 sequence (DNA): TGTGCCAGCAGCCCACAGGGATCTGGAAACACCATATATTTT. It encodes CASSPQGSGNTIYF. The full variable domain, completed using reference TRBV13 and TRBJ1-3, is AAGVIQSPRHLIKEKRETATLKCYPIPRHDTVYWYQQGPGQDPQFLISFYEKMQSDKGSIPDRFSAQQFSDYHSELNMSSLELGDSALYFCASSPQGSGNTIYFGEGSWLTVV.